This T cell receptor beta chain was profiled in a study of cytomegalovirus exposure and HLA in healthy donors (dated by TCRdb to the late 2010s). About the full investigation: A later analysis indicated that the 95 to 150 validation repertoires were generated on the platform also employed for the approximately 700 repertoires of the first cohort. The study aimed to test whether cataloging public T cell receptors could reveal signatures of past pathogen exposure. Besides the first cohort of 500 to 700 subjects, a separate validation cohort made up of 120 different subjects was used. The study combined high-throughput TCR immunosequencing, statistical association of individual TCRs with disease status, and machine learning to predict cytomegalovirus infection status. Study-wide findings and limitations: Three of the identified cytomegalovirus-associated TCR beta chains were confirmed in vitro to be specific for cytomegalovirus antigens. Of the cluster scores, roughly 93% were above 0 in a later analysis, which found that TCRs clustered in the first cohort also tended to co-occur in the 120 validation repertoires. Most TCR sequences were observed very rarely across donors, whereas some public TCRs were present in many individuals. The study gave a list of under 200 TCR beta chains associated with cytomegalovirus. In both the original and validation cohorts, the classifier was reported to diagnose cytomegalovirus status with high specificity and sensitivity. All 130 or so repertoires were used to score co-occurrence in the validation cohort in a later analysis, because that analysis had no HLA typing for the cohort. According to the authors, the approach could potentially be generalized to other disease states and immunological phenotypes.

About this clone: What antigen it recognizes has not been identified. No base-level quality is on record; no much larger clone is a single base apart.

The donors belonged to the validation cohort of approximately 130 subjects, which was separate from the approximately 660-subject first cohort. Libraries were prepared through the immunoSEQ multiplex PCR assay. In the paper's pipeline: To diagnose cytomegalovirus status from the catalog of TCR beta chain sequences, a statistical classification framework was built. TCRdb took over this immuneACCESS table, retaining in-frame rearrangements with V and J assigned. Such tables are incomplete; in checked studies, under half of the missing clones stem from an unresolved V gene, and the remainder is unexplained. V, J and clone size are taken as reported in that table, and D and trimming were inferred from the DNA itself. In this sample the table shows about 120,000 clones, around nine tenths of which occur a single time. The ten largest clones capture nearly 6.5% of the sample. Sequenced: PBMCs. The receptor's source is a woman aged 18-29 years in good health and CMV-seropositive.

The CDR3 region: CASSLQGRFQETQYF. The DNA sequence is as follows: TGTGCCAGCAGCTTACAGGGGCGGTTCCAAGAGACCCAGTACTTC. The chain joins TRBV11-2 to TRBJ2-5; a weak D assignment points to TRBD1 (6 bases agree). The CDR3 numbers 15 residues from cysteine through phenylalanine. The CDR3 DNA has 45 bases and is translated from base 1. V loses 2 bases, J loses 1 base, and the germline ends lie 11 bases apart. For CDR1 and CDR2, the germline V gene lists SGHAT and FQNNGV.